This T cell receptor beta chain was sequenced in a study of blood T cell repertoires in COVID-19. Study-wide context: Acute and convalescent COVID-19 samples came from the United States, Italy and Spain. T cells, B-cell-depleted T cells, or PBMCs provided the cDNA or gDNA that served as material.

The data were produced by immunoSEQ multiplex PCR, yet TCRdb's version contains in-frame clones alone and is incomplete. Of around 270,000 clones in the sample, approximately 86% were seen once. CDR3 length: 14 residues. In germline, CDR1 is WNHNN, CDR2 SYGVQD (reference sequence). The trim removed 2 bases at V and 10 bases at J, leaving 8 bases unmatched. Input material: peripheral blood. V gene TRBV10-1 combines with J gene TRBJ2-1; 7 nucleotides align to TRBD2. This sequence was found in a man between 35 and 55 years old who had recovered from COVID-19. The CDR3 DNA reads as TGCGCCAGCAGTGAGAACTTAGGGACTACCGAGCAGTTCTTC. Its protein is CASSENLGTTEQFF.